What follows describes a single T cell receptor (beta chain). Its matching antigen is unknown. CDR1 and CDR2 (germline): MDHEN, SYDVKM. J was trimmed by 2 bases and V by 6 bases; bases with no gene match: 8. The CDR3 extends over 16 amino acids. The entry originates in a study of cytomegalovirus exposure and HLA in healthy donors. Study-wide points: The study put under 200 TCR beta chains on its list as cytomegalovirus-associated. That first-cohort TCR clusters tended to co-occur in the 120 or so validation repertoires was found in a later analysis.

Assay: immunoSEQ multiplex PCR; the TCRdb copy retains only in-frame clones and omits some. Here the sample spans 80,000 to 100,000 clones, approximately 90% being singletons. This chain links TRBV28 with TRBJ2-3; 10 bases agree with TRBD1. The clonotype originates from a man aged 25-45 years in good health and CMV-seronegative. Specimen: PBMCs. CDR3 loop: CASSLPGQGTTDTQYF. The CDR3 nucleotides are TGTGCCAGCAGCCTTCCGGGACAGGGGACCACAGATACGCAGTATTTT.